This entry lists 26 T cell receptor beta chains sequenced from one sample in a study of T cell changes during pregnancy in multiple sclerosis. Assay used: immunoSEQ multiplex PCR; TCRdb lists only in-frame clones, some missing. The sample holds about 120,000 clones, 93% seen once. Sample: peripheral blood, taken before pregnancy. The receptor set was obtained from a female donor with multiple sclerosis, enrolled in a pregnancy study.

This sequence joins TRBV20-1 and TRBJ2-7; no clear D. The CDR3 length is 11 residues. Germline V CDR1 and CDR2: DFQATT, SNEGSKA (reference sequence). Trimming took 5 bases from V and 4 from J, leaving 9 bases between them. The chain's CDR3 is CSALDQYEQYF. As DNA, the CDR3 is TGCAGTGCTCTAGATCAGTACGAGCAGTACTTC.

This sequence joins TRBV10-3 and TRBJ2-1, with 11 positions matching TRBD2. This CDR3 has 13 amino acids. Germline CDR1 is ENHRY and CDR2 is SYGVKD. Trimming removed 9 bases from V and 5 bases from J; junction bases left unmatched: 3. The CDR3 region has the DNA TGTGCCATTACTAGCGGGAGTAACAATGAGCAGTTCTTC. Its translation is CAITSGSNNEQFF.

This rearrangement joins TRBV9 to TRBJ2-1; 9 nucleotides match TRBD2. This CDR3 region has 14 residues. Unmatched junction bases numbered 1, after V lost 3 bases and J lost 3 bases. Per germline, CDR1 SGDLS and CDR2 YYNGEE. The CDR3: CASSGSGSYNEQFF. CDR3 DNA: TGTGCCAGCAGCGGTAGCGGGAGCTACAATGAGCAGTTCTTC.

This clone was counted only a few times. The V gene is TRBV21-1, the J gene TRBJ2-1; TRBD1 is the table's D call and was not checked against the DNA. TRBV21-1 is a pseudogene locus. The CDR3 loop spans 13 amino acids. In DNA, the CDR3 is TGTGCCAGCAGCAAAGGAACAGACAATGAGCAGTTCTTC. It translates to CASSKGTDNEQFF.

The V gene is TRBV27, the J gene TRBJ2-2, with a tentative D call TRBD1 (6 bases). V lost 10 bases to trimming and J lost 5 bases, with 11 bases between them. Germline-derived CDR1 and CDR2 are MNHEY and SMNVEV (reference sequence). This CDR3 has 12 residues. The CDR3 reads CAISGQTGELFF. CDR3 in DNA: TGTGCCATCTCAGGACAGACCGGGGAGCTGTTTTTT.

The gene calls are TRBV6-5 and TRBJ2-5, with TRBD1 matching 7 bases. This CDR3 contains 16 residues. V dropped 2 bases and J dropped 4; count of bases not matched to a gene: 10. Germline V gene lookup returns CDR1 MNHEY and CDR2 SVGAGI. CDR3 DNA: TGTGCCAGCAGTTACCGCCCGACAGGGACGCCAGAGACCCAGTACTTC. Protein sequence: CASSYRPTGTPETQYF.

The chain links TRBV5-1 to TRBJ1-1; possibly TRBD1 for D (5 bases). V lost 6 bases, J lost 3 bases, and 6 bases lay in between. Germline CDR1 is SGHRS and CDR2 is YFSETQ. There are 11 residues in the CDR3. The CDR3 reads CASKTDTEAFF. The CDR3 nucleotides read TGCGCCAGCAAGACAGACACTGAAGCTTTCTTT.

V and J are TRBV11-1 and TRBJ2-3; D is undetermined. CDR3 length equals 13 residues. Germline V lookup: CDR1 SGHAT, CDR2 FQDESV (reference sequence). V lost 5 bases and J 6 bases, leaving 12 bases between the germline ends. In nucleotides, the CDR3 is TGTGCCAGCAGCCCCGCCCCTCGGGATACGCAGTATTTT. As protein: CASSPAPRDTQYF.

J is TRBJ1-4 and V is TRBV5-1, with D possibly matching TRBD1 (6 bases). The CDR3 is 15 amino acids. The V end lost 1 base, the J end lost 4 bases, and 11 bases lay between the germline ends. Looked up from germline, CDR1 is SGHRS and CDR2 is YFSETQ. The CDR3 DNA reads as TGCGCCAGCAGCTTGAGTCAGGGGAATAATGAAAAACTGTTTTTT. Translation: CASSLSQGNNEKLFF.

DNA of the CDR3: TGTGCCGGGTCTGGACAGGCTAATGAAAAACTGTTTTTT. It encodes CAGSGQANEKLFF. The V call is TRBV5-4, the J call TRBJ1-4; 7 bases fit TRBD1. This CDR3 is built from 13 residues. The J segment lost 3 bases and the V segment lost 10 bases, leaving 6 bases of the junction unmatched. Looked up from germline, CDR1 is SGHNT and CDR2 is YYREEE (reference sequence).

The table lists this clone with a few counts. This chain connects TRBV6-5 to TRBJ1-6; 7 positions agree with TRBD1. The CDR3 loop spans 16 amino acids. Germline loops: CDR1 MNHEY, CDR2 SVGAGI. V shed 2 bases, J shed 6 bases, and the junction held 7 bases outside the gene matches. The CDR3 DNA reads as TGTGCCAGCAGTTACGCAAAGGGACAGACTAATTCACCCCTCCACTTT. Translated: CASSYAKGQTNSPLHF.

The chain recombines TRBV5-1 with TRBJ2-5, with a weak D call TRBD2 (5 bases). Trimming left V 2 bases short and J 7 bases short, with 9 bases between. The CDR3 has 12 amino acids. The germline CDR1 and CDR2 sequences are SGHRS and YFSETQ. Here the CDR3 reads CASSFGGWTQYF. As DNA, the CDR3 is TGCGCCAGCAGCTTCGGAGGATGGACCCAGTACTTC.

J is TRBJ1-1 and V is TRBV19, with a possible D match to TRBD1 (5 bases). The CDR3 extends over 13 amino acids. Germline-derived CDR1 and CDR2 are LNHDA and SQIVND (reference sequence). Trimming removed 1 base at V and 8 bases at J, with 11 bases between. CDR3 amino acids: CASSIVRGGEAFF. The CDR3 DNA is TGTGCCAGTAGTATAGTACGGGGGGGGGAAGCTTTCTTT.

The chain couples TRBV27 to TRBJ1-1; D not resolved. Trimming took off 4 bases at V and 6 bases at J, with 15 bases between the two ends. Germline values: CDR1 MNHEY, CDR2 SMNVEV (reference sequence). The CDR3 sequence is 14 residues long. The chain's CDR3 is CASSSRAFGAEAFF. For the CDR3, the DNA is TGTGCCAGCAGTTCGCGGGCGTTTGGGGCTGAAGCTTTCTTT.

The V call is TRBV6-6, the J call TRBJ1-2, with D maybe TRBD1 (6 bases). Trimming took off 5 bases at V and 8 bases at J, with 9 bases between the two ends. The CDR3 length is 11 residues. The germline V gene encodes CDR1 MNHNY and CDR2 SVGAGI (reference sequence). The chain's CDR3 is CASSHRVGYTF. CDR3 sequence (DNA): TGTGCCAGCAGTCACAGGGTCGGCTACACCTTC.

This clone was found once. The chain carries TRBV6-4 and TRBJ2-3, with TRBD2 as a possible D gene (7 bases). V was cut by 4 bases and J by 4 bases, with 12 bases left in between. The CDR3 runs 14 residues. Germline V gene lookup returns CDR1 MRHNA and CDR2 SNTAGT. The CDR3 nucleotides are TGTGCCAGCAGTGCGGGGGGCGGCCCAGATACGCAGTATTTT. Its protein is CASSAGGGPDTQYF.

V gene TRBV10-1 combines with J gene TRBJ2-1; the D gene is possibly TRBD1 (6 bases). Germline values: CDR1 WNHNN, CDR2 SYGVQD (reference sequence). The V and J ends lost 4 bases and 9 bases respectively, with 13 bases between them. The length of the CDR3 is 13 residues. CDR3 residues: CASSATGLSEQFF. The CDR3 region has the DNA TGCGCCAGCAGTGCGACAGGTTTGAGTGAGCAGTTCTTC.

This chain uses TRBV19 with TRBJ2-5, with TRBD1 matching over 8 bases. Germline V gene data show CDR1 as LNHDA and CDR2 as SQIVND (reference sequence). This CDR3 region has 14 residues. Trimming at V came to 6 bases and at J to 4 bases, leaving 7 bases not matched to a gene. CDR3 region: CASSPRGRGETQYF. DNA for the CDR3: TGTGCCAGTAGCCCCAGGGGGCGGGGAGAGACCCAGTACTTC.

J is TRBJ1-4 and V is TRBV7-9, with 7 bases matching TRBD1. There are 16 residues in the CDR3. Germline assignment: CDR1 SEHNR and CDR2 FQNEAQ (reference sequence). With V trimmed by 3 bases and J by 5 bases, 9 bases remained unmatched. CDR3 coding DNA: TGTGCCAGCAGCTTGACAGGGTCGTGGGGGAATGAAAAACTGTTTTTT. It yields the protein CASSLTGSWGNEKLFF.

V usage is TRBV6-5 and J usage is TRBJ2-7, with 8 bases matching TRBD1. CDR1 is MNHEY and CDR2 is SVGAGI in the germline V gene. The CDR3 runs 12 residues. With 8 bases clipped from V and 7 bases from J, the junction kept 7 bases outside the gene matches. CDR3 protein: CASGARGREQYF. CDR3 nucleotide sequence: TGTGCCAGCGGGGCCAGGGGGCGTGAGCAGTACTTC.

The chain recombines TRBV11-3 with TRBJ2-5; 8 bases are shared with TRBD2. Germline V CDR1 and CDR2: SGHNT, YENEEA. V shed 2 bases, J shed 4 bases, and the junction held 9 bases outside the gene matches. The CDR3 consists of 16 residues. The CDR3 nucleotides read TGTGCCAGCAGCTTAAGGGCCAGCGGGAGTACAGAGACCCAGTACTTC. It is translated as CASSLRASGSTETQYF.

CDR3 loop: CASSTRPGGANEKLFF. CDR3 coding DNA: TGCGCCAGCAGCACTAGACCAGGGGGAGCGAATGAAAAACTGTTTTTT. The chain uses TRBV5-1 and TRBJ1-4; 7 bases line up with TRBD1. The V gene end was trimmed by 4 bases and the J gene end by 5 bases; junction bases not matched to a gene: 11. The CDR3 sequence is 16 residues long. CDR1 and CDR2 from the germline V gene are SGHRS and YFSETQ.

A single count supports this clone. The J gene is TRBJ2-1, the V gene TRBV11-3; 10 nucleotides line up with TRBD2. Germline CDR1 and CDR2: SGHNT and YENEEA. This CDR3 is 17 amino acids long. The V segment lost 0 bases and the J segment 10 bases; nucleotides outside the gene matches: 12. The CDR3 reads CASSLDYGLAVPGEQFF. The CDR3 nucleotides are TGTGCCAGCAGCTTAGATTACGGACTAGCGGTCCCGGGGGAGCAGTTCTTC.

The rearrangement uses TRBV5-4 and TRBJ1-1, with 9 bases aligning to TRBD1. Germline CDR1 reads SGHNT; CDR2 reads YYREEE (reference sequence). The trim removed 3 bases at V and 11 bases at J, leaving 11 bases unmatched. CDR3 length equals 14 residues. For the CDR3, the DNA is TGTGCCAGCAGCTCGCCGGGACAGGGCCCTTCTGCTTTCTTT. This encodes CASSSPGQGPSAFF.

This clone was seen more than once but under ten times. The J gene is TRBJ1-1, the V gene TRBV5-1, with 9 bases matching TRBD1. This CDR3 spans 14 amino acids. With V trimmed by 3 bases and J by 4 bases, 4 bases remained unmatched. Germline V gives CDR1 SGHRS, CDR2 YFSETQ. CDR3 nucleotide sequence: TGCGCCAGCAGCTCTCCGGGACAGGGCACTGAAGCTTTCTTT. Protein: CASSSPGQGTEAFF.

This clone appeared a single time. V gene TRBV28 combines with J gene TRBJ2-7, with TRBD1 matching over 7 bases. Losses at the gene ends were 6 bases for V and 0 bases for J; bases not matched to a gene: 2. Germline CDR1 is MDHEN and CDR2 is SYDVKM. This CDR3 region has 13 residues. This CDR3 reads CASRAGGSYEQYF. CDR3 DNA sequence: TGTGCCAGCAGGGCAGGGGGCTCCTACGAGCAGTACTTC.